This T cell receptor beta chain was documented in a study of OX40 agonist ivuxolimab in advanced cancers. Study findings and constraints: With doses of 0.1-3.0 mg/kg, partial responders showed among the lowest clonal expansion.

Points on this clone: Its antigen is unknown.

The table came from immunoSEQ multiplex PCR; TCRdb's copy has only in-frame clones and leaves some out. The sample lists 77,000 or so clones; 80% to 95% were seen once. The clonotype originates from an adult with an advanced solid tumor such as melanoma, head and neck, liver or kidney cancer. The sequences come from CD4+ or CD8+ T cells sorted from blood, collected in a trial of the OX40 agonist ivuxolimab.

The CDR3 region has the DNA TGTGCCTGGAGTGTACGAAGGGGGGATGGCTACACCTTC. It yields the protein CAWSVRRGDGYTF. V usage is TRBV30 and J usage is TRBJ1-2, with D possibly TRBD1 on 6 matching bases. CDR1 is GTSNPN, CDR2 SVGIG, per germline (reference sequence). The CDR3 is made up of 13 amino acids. Between the trimmed V and J ends, which lost 0 bases and 6 bases, there was a span of 11 bases.